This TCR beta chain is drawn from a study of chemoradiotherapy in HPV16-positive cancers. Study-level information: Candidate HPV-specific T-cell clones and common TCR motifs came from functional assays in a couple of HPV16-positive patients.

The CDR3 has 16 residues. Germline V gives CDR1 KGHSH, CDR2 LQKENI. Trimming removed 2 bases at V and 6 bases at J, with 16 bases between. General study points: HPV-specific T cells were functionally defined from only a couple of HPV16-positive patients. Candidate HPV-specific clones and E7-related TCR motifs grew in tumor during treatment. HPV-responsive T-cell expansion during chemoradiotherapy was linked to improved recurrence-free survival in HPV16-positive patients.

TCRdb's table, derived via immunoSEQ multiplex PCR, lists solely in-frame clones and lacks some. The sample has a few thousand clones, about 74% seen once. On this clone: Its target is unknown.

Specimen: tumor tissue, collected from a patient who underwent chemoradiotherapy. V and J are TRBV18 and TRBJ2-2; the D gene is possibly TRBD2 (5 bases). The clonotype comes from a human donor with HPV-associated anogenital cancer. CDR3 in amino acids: CASSPEGVFSAGELFF. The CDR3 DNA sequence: TGTGCCAGCTCACCAGAGGGTGTCTTTTCGGCCGGGGAGCTGTTTTTT.